This T cell receptor (beta chain) was recovered during a study of blood T cell repertoires in COVID-19. About the research overall: COVID-19 samples collected from the United States, Italy and Spain covered acute and convalescent phases. PBMCs, B-cell-depleted T cells, or T cells provided the cDNA or gDNA that made up the material.

The V segment lost 7 bases and the J segment 2 bases; nucleotides outside the gene matches: 7. This CDR3 contains 14 residues. CDR1 is SNHLY, CDR2 FYNNEI, per germline. In the study's own analysis: It was from reference gene primer amplification that nucleated cell counts were estimated. The assay was immunoSEQ multiplex PCR, and TCRdb's table has in-frame clones only and misses some. V, J and clone size were drawn from that table, and D and trimming were deduced from the DNA. In the table there are hundreds of thousands of clones, about nine tenths of which are singletons. This clone was found a few times.

The chain recombines TRBV2 with TRBJ1-2; 7 bases are a match to TRBD1. The TCR originated in a woman in her twenties or thirties with active or convalescent COVID-19. The sample consisted of peripheral blood. The DNA for the CDR3 is TGTGCCAGCAAAAAAGGGGGCGCCAACTATGGCTACACCTTC. Translation: CASKKGGANYGYTF.